Presented here are 21 T cell receptor beta chains from one specimen sequenced in a study of cytomegalovirus exposure and HLA in healthy donors. PCR amplification relied on 60 Vbeta primers (plus 13 Jbeta primers). This table comes from immunoSEQ multiplex PCR, and its TCRdb copy is limited to in-frame clones, with some not included. The sample yields hundreds of thousands of clones, approximately 82% seen once. The sample comprised PBMCs. Receptors were obtained from a woman aged 40 to 55 in good health and CMV-seronegative.

The V and J genes are TRBV2 and TRBJ2-2; 11 bases are shared with TRBD2. The germline CDR1 and CDR2 sequences are SNHLY and FYNNEI. The CDR3 consists of 16 residues. V lost 7 bases to trimming and J lost 7 bases; unmatched junction nucleotides: 11. As DNA, the CDR3 is TGTGCCAGCATGCTAGCGGGGGGCCTTTTTGGCGGGGAGCTGTTTTTT. Its translation is CASMLAGGLFGGELFF.

This clone came up a few times. This chain joins TRBV6-6 and TRBJ1-6, with D unresolved. Germline CDR1 and CDR2: MNHNY and SVGAGI (reference sequence). V was cut by 0 bases and J by 5 bases, with 8 bases left in between. This CDR3 comprises 15 residues. The DNA for the CDR3 is TGTGCCAGCAGTTACTCGCGGGGAAATAATTCACCCCTCCACTTT. Its protein is CASSYSRGNNSPLHF.

V gene TRBV5-1 combines with J gene TRBJ2-7; TRBD1 matches at 9 bases. V dropped 4 bases and J dropped 6; count of bases not matched to a gene: 11. There are 15 residues in the CDR3. Per germline, CDR1 SGHRS and CDR2 YFSETQ. CDR3 residues: CASSTTGGGNGEQYF. The CDR3 coding sequence is TGCGCCAGCAGCACTACAGGGGGCGGAAACGGCGAGCAGTACTTC.

The rearrangement joins TRBV7-8 to TRBJ2-5, with 9 bases matching TRBD2. After removal of 4 bases from V and 2 bases from J, the junction contained 8 bases not matched to a gene. The CDR3 is 16 amino acids. The germline V gene has CDR1 SGHVS and CDR2 FQNEAQ. The CDR3 here is CASSSTAGGHQETQYF. CDR3 in DNA: TGTGCCAGCAGCTCGACGGCGGGGGGGCATCAAGAGACCCAGTACTTC.

The chain recombines TRBV9 with TRBJ2-5; D not certain. The V gene's germline CDR1 is SGDLS and CDR2 YYNGEE. The length of the CDR3 is 12 residues. V was pared by 3 bases and J by 7 bases, with 10 bases between. Written as DNA, the CDR3 is TGTGCCAGCAGCGCTGCCGTCGGGACCCAGTACTTC. Protein product: CASSAAVGTQYF.

The chain joins TRBV5-4 to TRBJ2-1; 7 positions match TRBD1. Germline CDR1 and CDR2: SGHNT and YYREEE (reference sequence). This CDR3 is built from 14 residues. V was clipped by 3 bases and J by 5 bases; unmatched bases: 5. CDR3: CASSSADRDNEQFF. DNA for the CDR3: TGTGCCAGCAGCTCCGCTGACAGGGACAATGAGCAGTTCTTC.

This clone was recorded once. The gene calls are TRBV7-6 and TRBJ2-3; 10 nucleotides match TRBD2. The germline V gene encodes CDR1 SGHVS and CDR2 FNYEAQ. J gave up 6 bases and V 0 bases, and 9 bases lay outside the gene matches. The CDR3 extends over 17 amino acids. The CDR3 sequence: CASSLAGERGGLDTQYF. The CDR3 coding sequence is TGTGCCAGCAGCTTAGCGGGAGAGCGGGGGGGCCTGGATACGCAGTATTTT.

Note on this clone: Other nucleotide sequences in the sample specify the same CDR3. The CDR3 reads CASSLQRGGAETQYF. CDR3 DNA sequence: TGTGCCAGCAGCTTGCAAAGGGGAGGGGCCGAGACCCAGTACTTC. V gene TRBV5-6 combines with J gene TRBJ2-5, with 7 bases that match TRBD2. Germline values: CDR1 SGHDT, CDR2 YYEEEE. Unmatched junction bases numbered 8, after V lost 1 base and J lost 5 bases. CDR3 size: 15 residues.

The rearrangement joins TRBV19 to TRBJ2-5; 7 nucleotides line up with TRBD1. Trimming removed 6 bases from V and 0 bases from J; junction bases left unmatched: 4. Germline CDR1 and CDR2: LNHDA and SQIVND (reference sequence). The CDR3 is made up of 14 amino acids. The CDR3 loop is CASSGQVHQETQYF. The CDR3 coding sequence is TGTGCCAGTAGCGGACAGGTTCACCAAGAGACCCAGTACTTC.

The V gene is TRBV15, the J gene TRBJ2-5; the D is unclear. There are 12 residues in the CDR3. Trimming cost V 11 bases and J 4 bases, with 14 bases left between them. In germline, CDR1 is LNHNV, CDR2 YYDKDF (reference sequence). The CDR3 region has the DNA TGTGCCTCCGGTCCCCGCGGAGAGACCCAGTACTTC. Translating gives CASGPRGETQYF.

V gene TRBV2 combines with J gene TRBJ2-2; possibly TRBD1 for D (5 bases). V was trimmed by 8 bases and J by 8 bases, leaving 9 bases between them. The CDR3 is 11 residues long. The germline CDR1 and CDR2 sequences are SNHLY and FYNNEI. CDR3 DNA: TGTGCCAGCGCCCAGGGTGGGGAGCTGTTTTTT. Protein product: CASAQGGELFF. The variable domain in full, completed from reference TRBV2 and TRBJ2-2, reads EPEVTQTPSHQVTQMGQEVILRCVPISNHLYFYWYRQILGQKVEFLVSFYNNEISEKSEIFDDQFSVERPDGSNFTLKIRSTKLEDSAMYFCASAQGGELFFGEGSRLTVL.

CDR3 sequence (DNA): TGTGCCAGCAGCTTAGATGGCAGGGCTGGCTACACCTTC. It yields the protein CASSLDGRAGYTF. V is TRBV11-2 and J is TRBJ1-2, with D perhaps TRBD1 (5 bases). CDR3 length equals 13 residues. V was shortened by 0 bases and J by 7 bases, with 9 bases between the two germline ends. The germline V gene has CDR1 SGHAT and CDR2 FQNNGV. The entire variable domain, with the rest obtained from reference TRBV11-2 and TRBJ1-2, is as follows: EAGVAQSPRYKIIEKRQSVAFWCNPISGHATLYWYQQILGQGPKLLIQFQNNGVVDDSQLPKDRFSAERLKGVDSTLKIQPAKLEDSAVYLCASSLDGRAGYTFGSGTRLTVV.

The chain joins TRBV11-2 to TRBJ2-7, with D possibly being TRBD1 (6 bases). The CDR3 is 16 residues long. V was pared by 4 bases and J by 6 bases, with 22 bases between. Germline values: CDR1 SGHAT, CDR2 FQNNGV. The CDR3 spells CASSSELTGSFLEQYF. CDR3 DNA sequence: TGTGCCAGCAGCTCAGAATTAACAGGGAGCTTCCTCGAGCAGTACTTC.

This sequence joins TRBV27 and TRBJ2-7, with D maybe TRBD2 (5 bases). Germline V CDR1 and CDR2: MNHEY, SMNVEV (reference sequence). The CDR3 runs to 15 residues. V shed 4 bases and J shed 6 bases, with 19 bases lying between them. CDR3 bases: TGTGCCAGCAGTTCTTACACAGAAGGACTGGGCGAGCAGTACTTC. Its translation: CASSSYTEGLGEQYF.

The chain recombines TRBV5-1 with TRBJ1-1; D call uncertain. Germline V gene data show CDR1 as SGHRS and CDR2 as YFSETQ. The CDR3 consists of 13 residues. Between the trimmed V and J ends, which lost 1 base and 3 bases, there was a span of 7 bases. The CDR3 DNA is TGCGCCAGCAGCTTGAACGGAGACACTGAAGCTTTCTTT. Translated: CASSLNGDTEAFF.

This chain uses TRBV5-4 with TRBJ1-2, with a possible D match to TRBD1 (5 bases). Germline loops: CDR1 SGHNT, CDR2 YYREEE (reference sequence). V lost 5 bases and J 5 bases, leaving 16 bases between the germline ends. The CDR3 is made up of 14 amino acids. The CDR3 DNA reads as TGTGCCAGCAGTTTACACCGGGACTCTTATGGCTACACCTTC. Translating it yields CASSLHRDSYGYTF. The entire variable domain, with the rest obtained from reference TRBV5-4 and TRBJ1-2, is as follows: ETGVTQSPTHLIKTRGQQVTLRCSSQSGHNTVSWYQQALGQGPQFIFQYYREEENGRGNFPPRFSGLQFPNYSSELNVNALELDDSALYLCASSLHRDSYGYTFGSGTRLTVV.

V and J are TRBV10-2 and TRBJ2-5; 7 bases fit TRBD2. With V trimmed by 7 bases and J by 2 bases, 4 bases remained unmatched. Germline-derived CDR1 and CDR2 are WSHSY and SAAADI. The CDR3 is made up of 13 amino acids. The CDR3 DNA follows: TGCGCCAGCAAAGCTAGCGGTCAAGAGACCCAGTACTTC. This gives the protein CASKASGQETQYF.

The V call is TRBV6-6, the J call TRBJ2-7, with D perhaps TRBD2 (5 bases). CDR3 size: 14 residues. The V and J ends lost 6 bases and 0 bases respectively, with 12 bases between them. Germline CDR1 and CDR2: MNHNY and SVGAGI (reference sequence). CDR3 sequence (DNA): TGTGCCAGCAGACGCGGGCGTAGCTCCTACGAGCAGTACTTC. Translating gives CASRRGRSSYEQYF.

This clone was seen only a few times. The chain couples TRBV29-1 to TRBJ1-1, with 9 bases fitting TRBD1. This CDR3 has 11 residues. Per germline, CDR1 SQVTM and CDR2 ANQGSEA. The CDR3 DNA sequence: TGCGGGACAGGGATGAACACTGAAGCTTTCTTT. Amino acids: CGTGMNTEAFF.

The CDR3 sequence is CASSLKAGWGEGGYTF. The CDR3 DNA sequence: TGTGCCAGCAGTTTAAAGGCTGGATGGGGGGAAGGTGGCTACACCTTC. This chain connects TRBV28 to TRBJ1-2; D might be TRBD1 (5 bases). CDR1 and CDR2 from the germline V gene are MDHEN and SYDVKM. CDR3 length equals 16 residues. The V gene lost 2 bases and the J gene lost 7 bases, with 20 bases spanning the gap.

This clone has only a few counts. The V gene is TRBV10-2, the J gene TRBJ1-3; possible D gene TRBD1, 6 bases. The V and J ends lost 2 bases and 0 bases respectively, with 14 bases between them. The CDR3 sequence is 17 residues long. CDR1 is WSHSY and CDR2 is SAAADI in the germline V gene. This CDR3 is CASSEMLQGNSGNTIYF. CDR3 DNA sequence: TGCGCCAGCAGTGAGATGCTGCAGGGGAACTCTGGAAACACCATATATTTT.